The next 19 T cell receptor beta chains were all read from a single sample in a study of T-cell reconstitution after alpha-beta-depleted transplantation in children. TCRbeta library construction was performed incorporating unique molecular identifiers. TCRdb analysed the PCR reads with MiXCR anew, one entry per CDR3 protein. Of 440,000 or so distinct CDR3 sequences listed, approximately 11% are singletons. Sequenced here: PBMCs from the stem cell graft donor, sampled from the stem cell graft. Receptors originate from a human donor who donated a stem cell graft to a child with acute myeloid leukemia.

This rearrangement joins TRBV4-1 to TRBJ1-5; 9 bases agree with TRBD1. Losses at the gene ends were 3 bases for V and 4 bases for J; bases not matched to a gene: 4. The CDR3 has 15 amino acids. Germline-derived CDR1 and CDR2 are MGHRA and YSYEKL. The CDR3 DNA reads TGCGCCAGCAGCCATGTACAGGGGGCAAATCAGCCCCAGCATTTT. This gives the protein CASSHVQGANQPQHF.

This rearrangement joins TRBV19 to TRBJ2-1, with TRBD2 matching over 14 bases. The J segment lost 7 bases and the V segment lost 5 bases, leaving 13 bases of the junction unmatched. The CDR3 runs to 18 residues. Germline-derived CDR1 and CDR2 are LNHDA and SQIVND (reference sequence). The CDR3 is CASSSTSGGAYLLNEQFF. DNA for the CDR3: TGTGCCAGTAGTTCGACTAGCGGGGGGGCCTATTTGTTGAATGAGCAGTTCTTC.

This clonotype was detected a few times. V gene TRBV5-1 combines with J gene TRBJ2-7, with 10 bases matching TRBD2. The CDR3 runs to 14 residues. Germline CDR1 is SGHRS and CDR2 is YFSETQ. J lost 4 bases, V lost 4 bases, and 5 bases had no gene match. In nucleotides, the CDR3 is TGCGCCAGCAGCCCAACTAGCGGGACGTACGAGCAGTACTTC. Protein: CASSPTSGTYEQYF. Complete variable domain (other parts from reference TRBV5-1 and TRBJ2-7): KAGVTQTPRYLIKTRGQQVTLSCSPISGHRSVSWYQQTPGQGLQFLFEYFSETQRNKGNFPGRFSGRQFSNSRSEMNVSTLELGDSALYLCASSPTSGTYEQYFGPGTRLTVT.

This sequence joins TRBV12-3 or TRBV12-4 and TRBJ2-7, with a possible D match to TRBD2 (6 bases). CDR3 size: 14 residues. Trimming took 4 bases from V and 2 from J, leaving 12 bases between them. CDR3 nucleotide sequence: TGTGCCAGCAGTTCCGTCGCGGGGCCCTACGAGCAGTACTTC. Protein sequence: CASSSVAGPYEQYF.

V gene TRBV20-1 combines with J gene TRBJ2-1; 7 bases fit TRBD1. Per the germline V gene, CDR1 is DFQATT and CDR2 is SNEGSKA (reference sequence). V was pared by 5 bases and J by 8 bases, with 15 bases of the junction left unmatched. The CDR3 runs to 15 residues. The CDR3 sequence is CSASPGTGEFHEQFF. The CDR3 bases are TGCAGTGCTTCCCCCGGCACAGGGGAGTTTCATGAGCAGTTCTTC.

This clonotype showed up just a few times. This CDR3 reads CASNPRAGGTYEQYF. In nucleotides, the CDR3 is TGTGCCAGCAATCCCAGGGCGGGAGGTACCTACGAGCAGTACTTC. The V and J genes are TRBV6-1 and TRBJ2-7; 8 nucleotides match TRBD2. After removal of 7 bases from V and 2 bases from J, the junction contained 10 bases not matched to a gene. Germline loops: CDR1 MNHNS, CDR2 SASEGT. This CDR3 is built from 15 residues.

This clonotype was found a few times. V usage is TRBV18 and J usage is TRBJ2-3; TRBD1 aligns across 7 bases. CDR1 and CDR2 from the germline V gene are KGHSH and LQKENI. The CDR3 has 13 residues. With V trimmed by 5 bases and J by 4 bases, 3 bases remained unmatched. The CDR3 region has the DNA TGTGCCAGCTCATCAGGGACAGCAGATACGCAGTATTTT. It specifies CASSSGTADTQYF.

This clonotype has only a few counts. CDR3 residues: CASSLPGQGQETQYF. CDR3 sequence (DNA): TGTGCCAGCAGCCTCCCGGGACAGGGTCAGGAGACCCAGTACTTC. The chain employs TRBV12-3 or TRBV12-4 and TRBJ2-5, with 9 bases that match TRBD1. V lost 6 bases to trimming and J lost 5 bases; unmatched junction nucleotides: 10. This CDR3 is 15 amino acids long.

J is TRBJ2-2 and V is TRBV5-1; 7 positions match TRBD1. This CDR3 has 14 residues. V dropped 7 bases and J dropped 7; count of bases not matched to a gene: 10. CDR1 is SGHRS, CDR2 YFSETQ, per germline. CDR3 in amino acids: CASAQGPGGGELFF. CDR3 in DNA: TGCGCCAGCGCCCAAGGACCAGGGGGCGGGGAGCTGTTTTTT.

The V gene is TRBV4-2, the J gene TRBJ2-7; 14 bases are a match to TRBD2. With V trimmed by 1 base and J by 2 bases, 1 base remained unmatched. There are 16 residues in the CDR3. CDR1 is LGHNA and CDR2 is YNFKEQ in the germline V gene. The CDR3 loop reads CASSQGGLAGAYEQYF. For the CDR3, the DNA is TGTGCCAGCAGCCAAGGGGGACTAGCGGGGGCCTACGAGCAGTACTTC.

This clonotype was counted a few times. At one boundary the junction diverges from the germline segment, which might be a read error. The CDR3 DNA follows: TGTGCCAGCTCACCAGTGGGACTAGCCTCCAACGAGCAGTACTTC. Its protein is CASSPVGLASNEQYF. The chain carries TRBV18 and TRBJ2-7, with 9 bases that match TRBD2. CDR3 length: 15 amino acids. Per the germline V gene, CDR1 is KGHSH and CDR2 is LQKENI. Together with reference TRBV18 and TRBJ2-7, the CDR3 gives the full variable domain: NAGVMQNPRHLVRRRGQEARLRCSPMKGHSHVYWYRQLPEEGLKFMVYLQKENIIDESGMPKERFSAEFPKEGPSILRIQQVVRGDSAAYFCASSPVGLASNEQYFGPGTRLTVT.

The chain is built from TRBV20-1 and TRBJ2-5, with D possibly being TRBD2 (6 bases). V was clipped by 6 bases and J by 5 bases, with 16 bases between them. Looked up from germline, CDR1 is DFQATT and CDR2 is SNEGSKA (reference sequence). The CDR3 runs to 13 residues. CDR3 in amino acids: CSAPAAGLETQYF. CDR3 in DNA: TGCAGTGCACCTGCCGCGGGGCTTGAGACCCAGTACTTC.

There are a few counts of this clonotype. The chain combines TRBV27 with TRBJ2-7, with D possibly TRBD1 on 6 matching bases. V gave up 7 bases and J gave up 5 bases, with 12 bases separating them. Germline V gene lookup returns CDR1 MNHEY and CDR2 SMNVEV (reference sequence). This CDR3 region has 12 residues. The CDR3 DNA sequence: TGTGCCAGCATGGGGGCGGTGGACGAGCAGTACTTC. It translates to CASMGAVDEQYF.

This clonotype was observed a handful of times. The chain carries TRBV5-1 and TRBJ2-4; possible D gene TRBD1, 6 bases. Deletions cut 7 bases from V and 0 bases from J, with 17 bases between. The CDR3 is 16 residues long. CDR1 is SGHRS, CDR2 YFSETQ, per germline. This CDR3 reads CASPPPDSLAKNIQYF. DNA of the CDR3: TGCGCCAGCCCACCCCCGGACAGTCTAGCCAAAAACATTCAGTACTTC.

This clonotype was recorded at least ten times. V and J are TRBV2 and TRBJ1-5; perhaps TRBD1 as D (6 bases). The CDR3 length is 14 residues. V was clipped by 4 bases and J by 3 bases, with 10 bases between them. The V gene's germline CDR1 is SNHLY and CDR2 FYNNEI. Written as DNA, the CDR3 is TGTGCCAGCAGTGTGGACAGTTTCAATCAGCCCCAGCATTTT. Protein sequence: CASSVDSFNQPQHF.

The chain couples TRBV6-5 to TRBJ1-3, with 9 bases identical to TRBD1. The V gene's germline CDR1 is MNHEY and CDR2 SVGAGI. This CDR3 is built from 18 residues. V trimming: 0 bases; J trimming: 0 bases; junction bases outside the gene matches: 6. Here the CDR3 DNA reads TGTGCCAGCAGTTACTCGTTTCCGGGACAGGGCTCTGGAAACACCATATATTTT. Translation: CASSYSFPGQGSGNTIYF.

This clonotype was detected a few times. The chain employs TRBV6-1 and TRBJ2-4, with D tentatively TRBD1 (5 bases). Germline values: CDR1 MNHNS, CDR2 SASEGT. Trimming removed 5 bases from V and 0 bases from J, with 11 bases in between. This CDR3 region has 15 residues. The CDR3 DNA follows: TGTGCCAGCAGTCGCGACAGACTAGCCAAAAACATTCAGTACTTC. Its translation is CASSRDRLAKNIQYF.

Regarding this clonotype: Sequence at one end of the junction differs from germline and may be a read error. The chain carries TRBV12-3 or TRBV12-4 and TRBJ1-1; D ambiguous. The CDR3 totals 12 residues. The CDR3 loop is CASSFSGTDAFF. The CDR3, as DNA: TGTGCCAGCAGTTTTTCTGGCACTGACGCTTTCTTT.

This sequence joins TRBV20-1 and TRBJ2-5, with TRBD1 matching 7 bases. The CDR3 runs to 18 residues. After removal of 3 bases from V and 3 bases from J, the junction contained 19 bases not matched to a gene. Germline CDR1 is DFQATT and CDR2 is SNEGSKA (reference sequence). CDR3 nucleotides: TGCAGTGCTAGTCCCCCCAAGGCAACCGGGACAGAAAAAGAGACCCAGTACTTC. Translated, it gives CSASPPKATGTEKETQYF.